The present T cell receptor beta chain was sequenced within a study of shared clonotypes between healthy human individuals. The study's findings and limits: It was anticipated that sequencing depth would influence how many clonotypes donors shared. Relative to clonotypes present in all four donors, those not shared had lower generation probabilities.

Each sample came from a Caucasian adult donor living in Nashville, Tennessee. Splitting of CD4+ cells produced CD45RA+ naive and CD45RA-negative memory subsets. Here immunoSEQ multiplex PCR was the method, and the copy in TCRdb shows in-frame clones only, minus some. The sample lists roughly 1 million clones, 75% to 80% occurring once. Trimming removed 3 bases at V and 9 bases at J, with 12 bases between. Germline V gene data show CDR1 as LNHDA and CDR2 as SQIVND (reference sequence). The CDR3 length is 13 residues. Comment on this clone: The antigen remains undetermined.

The origin of this receptor is a young man in good health. Some clones in this sample may be carry-over from other donors' samples. The sample consisted of memory CD4+ T cells from PBMCs. Subset reported: CD45RA-negative fraction. The chain has TRBV19 and TRBJ2-1, with D possibly matching TRBD1 (5 bases). CDR3 sequence: CASSIPFRVEQFF. The CDR3 DNA sequence: TGTGCCAGTAGTATCCCCTTCAGGGTTGAGCAGTTCTTC. The variable domain in full, completed from reference TRBV19 and TRBJ2-1, reads DGGITQSPKYLFRKEGQNVTLSCEQNLNHDAMYWYRQDPGQGLRLIYYSQIVNDFQKGDIAEGYSVSREKKESFPLTVTSAQKNPTAFYLCASSIPFRVEQFFGPGTRLTVL.